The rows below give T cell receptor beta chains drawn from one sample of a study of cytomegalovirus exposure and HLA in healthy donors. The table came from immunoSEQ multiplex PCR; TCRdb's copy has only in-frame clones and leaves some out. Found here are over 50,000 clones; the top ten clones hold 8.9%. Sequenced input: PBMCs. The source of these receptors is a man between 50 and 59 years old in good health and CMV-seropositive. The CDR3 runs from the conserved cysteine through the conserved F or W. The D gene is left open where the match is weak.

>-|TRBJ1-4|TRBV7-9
TGTGCCAGCGTTGGTGGGGGGGATAAACTGTTTTTT
CASVGGGDKLFF
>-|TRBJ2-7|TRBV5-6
TGTGCCAGCAGTTCACAGGGAAGGGGCGAGCAGTACTTC
CASSSQGRGEQYF
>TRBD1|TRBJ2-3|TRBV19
TGTGCCAGTAGCAAGGGACAGACCGTCACAGATACGCAGTATTTT
CASSKGQTVTDTQYF
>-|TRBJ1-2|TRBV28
TGTGCCAGCAATGGAGGTTCAGACTATGGCTACACCTTC
CASNGGSDYGYTF
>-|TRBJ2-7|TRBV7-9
TGTGCCAGCAGCTCGAACAGCTACGAGCAGTACTTC
CASSSNSYEQYF
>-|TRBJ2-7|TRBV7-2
TGTGCCAGCAGCCCCCAACAGGGTTCAATCTACGAGCAGTACTTC
CASSPQQGSIYEQYF
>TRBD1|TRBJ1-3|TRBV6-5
TGTGCCAGCAGTTACTCGGGACAGGTCTCTGGAAACACCATATATTTT
CASSYSGQVSGNTIYF
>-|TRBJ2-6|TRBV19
TGTGCCAGTAGTATAGGGGGGGGCACCGGGGCCAACGTCCTGACTTTC
CASSIGGGTGANVLTF
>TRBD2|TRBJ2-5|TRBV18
TGTGCCAGCTCACTCCAGGGAGGGAGGGCCGTGGAGACCCAGTACTTC
CASSLQGGRAVETQYF
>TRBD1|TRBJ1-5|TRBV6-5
TGTGCCAGCAGTCGACAGGGTGCGCGGCCCCAGCATTTT
CASSRQGARPQHF
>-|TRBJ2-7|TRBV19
TGTGCCAGTACCCCGGGACACGATTCGGGCTACGAGCAGTACTTC
CASTPGHDSGYEQYF
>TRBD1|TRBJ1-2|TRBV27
TGTGCCAGCAGGACAGGGGCGGGCGGCTACACCTTC
CASRTGAGGYTF
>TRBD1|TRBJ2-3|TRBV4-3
TGCGCCAGCAGCCAAGAAGGGAAACAGGGGTTACGGACAGATACGCAGTATTTT
CASSQEGKQGLRTDTQYF
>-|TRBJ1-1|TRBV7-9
TGTGCCAGCAGCTGGCAGGATAACACTGAAGCTTTCTTT
CASSWQDNTEAFF
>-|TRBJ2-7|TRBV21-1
TGTGCCAGCAGCGAGATCCGGGACACCTTCTACGAGCAGTACTTC
CASSEIRDTFYEQYF
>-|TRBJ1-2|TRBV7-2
TGTGCCAGCAGCCCCTATCGACAGGAAAACTATGGCTACACCTTC
CASSPYRQENYGYTF